This entry describes one T cell receptor beta chain. The antigen remains undetermined. These data belong to a study of shared clonotypes between healthy human individuals. Assay used: immunoSEQ multiplex PCR; TCRdb lists only in-frame clones, some missing. Of roughly 660,000 clones listed, 90% were seen once; the top ten hold about 33%. Study results and caveats: Shared clonotypes: about 4.6% naive CD4, around 3.4% naive CD8, about 2.4% memory CD4, over 0.3% memory CD8.

Specimen: memory CD8+ T cells from PBMCs. Subset meaning: CD45RO+ cells pooled with CCR7-negative TemRA cells. This clonotype originated in a man aged 18 to 30 in good health. Some clones in this sample may be carry-over from other donors' samples.

The CDR3 loop is CASSSRSTEAYEQYF. DNA of the CDR3: TGTGCCAGCAGCTCCCGTAGTACGGAAGCCTACGAGCAGTACTTC. This chain links TRBV7-9 with TRBJ2-7; unclear D gene. This CDR3 spans 15 amino acids. Germline CDR1 and CDR2: SEHNR and FQNEAQ (reference sequence). V shed 4 bases and J shed 2 bases, with 15 bases lying between them.